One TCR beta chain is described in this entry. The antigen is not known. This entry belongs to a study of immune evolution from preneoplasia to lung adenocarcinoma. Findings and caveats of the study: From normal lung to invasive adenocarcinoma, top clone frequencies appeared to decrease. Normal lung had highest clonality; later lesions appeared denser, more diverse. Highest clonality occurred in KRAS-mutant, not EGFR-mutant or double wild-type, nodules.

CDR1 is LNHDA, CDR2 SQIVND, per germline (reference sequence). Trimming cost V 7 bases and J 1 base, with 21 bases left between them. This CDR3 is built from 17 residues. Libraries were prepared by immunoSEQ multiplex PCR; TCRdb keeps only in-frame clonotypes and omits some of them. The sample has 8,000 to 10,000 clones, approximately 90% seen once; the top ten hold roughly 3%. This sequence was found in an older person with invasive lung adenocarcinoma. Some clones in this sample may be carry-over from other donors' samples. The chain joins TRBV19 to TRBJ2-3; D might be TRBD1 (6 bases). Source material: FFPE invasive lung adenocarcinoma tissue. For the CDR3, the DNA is TGTGCCAGTAACAATCCTTCTGGGGGCGCCCGCACAGATACGCAGTATTTT. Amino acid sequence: CASNNPSGGARTDTQYF.